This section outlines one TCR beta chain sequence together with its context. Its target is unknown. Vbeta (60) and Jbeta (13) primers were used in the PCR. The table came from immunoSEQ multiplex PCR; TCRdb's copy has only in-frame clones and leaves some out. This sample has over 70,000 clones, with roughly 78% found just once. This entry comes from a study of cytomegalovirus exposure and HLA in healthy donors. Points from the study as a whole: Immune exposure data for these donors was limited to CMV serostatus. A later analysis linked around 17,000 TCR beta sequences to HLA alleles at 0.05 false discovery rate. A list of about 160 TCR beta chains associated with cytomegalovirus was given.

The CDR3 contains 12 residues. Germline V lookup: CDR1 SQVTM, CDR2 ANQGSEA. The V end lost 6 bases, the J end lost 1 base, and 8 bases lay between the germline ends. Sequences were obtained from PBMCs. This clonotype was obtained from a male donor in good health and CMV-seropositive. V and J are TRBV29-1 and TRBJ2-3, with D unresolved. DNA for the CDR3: TGCAGCGTCGACGAGGGCACAGATACGCAGTATTTT. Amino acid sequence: CSVDEGTDTQYF.